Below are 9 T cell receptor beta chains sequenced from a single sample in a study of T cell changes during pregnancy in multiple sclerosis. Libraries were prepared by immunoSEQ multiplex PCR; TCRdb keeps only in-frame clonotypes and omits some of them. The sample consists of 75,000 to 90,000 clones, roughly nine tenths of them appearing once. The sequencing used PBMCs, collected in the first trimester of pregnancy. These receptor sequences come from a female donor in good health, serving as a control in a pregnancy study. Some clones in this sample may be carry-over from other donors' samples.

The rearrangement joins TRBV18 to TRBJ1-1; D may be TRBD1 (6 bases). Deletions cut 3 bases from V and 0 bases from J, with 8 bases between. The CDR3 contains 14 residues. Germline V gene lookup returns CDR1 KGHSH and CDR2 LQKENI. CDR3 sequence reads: CASSPGAVNTEAFF. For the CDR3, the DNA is TGTGCCAGCTCACCGGGGGCAGTGAACACTGAAGCTTTCTTT.

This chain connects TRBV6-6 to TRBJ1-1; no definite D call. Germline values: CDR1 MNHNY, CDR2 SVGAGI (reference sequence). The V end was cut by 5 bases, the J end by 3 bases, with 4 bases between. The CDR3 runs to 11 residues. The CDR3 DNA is TGTGCCAGCAGTCATCACACTGAAGCTTTCTTT. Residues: CASSHHTEAFF.

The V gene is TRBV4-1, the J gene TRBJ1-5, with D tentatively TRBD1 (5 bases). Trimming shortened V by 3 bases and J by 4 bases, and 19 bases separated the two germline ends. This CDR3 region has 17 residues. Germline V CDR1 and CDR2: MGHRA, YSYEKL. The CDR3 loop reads CASSHVGGGGSNQPQHF. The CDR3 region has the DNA TGCGCCAGCAGCCATGTTGGTGGGGGGGGTTCGAATCAGCCCCAGCATTTT.

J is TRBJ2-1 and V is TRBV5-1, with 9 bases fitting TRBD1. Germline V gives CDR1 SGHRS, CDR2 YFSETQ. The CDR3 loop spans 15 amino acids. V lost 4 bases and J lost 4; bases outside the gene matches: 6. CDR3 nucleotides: TGCGCCAGCAGCCCCAACAGGGGGCCATACAATGAGCAGTTCTTC. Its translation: CASSPNRGPYNEQFF.

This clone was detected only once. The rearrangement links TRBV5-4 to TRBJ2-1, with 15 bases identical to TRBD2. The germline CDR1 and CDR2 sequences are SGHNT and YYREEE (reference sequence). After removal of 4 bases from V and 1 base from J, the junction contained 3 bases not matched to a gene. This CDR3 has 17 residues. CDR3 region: CASSVGLAGGSYNEQFF. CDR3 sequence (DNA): TGTGCCAGCAGCGTCGGACTAGCGGGGGGGTCCTACAATGAGCAGTTCTTC.

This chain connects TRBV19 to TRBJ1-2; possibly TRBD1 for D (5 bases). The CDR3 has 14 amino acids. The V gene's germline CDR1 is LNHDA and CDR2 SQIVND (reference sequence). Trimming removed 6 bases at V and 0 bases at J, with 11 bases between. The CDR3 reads CASRLGTTNYGYTF. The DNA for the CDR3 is TGTGCCAGTAGATTAGGGACTACTAACTATGGCTACACCTTC. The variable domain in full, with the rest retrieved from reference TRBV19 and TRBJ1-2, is DGGITQSPKYLFRKEGQNVTLSCEQNLNHDAMYWYRQDPGQGLRLIYYSQIVNDFQKGDIAEGYSVSREKKESFPLTVTSAQKNPTAFYLCASRLGTTNYGYTFGSGTRLTVV.

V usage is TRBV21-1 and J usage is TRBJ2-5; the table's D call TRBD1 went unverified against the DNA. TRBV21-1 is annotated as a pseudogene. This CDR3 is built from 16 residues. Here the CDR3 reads CASSLLGGQGQETQYF. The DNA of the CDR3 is TGTGCCAGCAGCCTTTTAGGGGGACAGGGACAAGAGACCCAGTACTTC.

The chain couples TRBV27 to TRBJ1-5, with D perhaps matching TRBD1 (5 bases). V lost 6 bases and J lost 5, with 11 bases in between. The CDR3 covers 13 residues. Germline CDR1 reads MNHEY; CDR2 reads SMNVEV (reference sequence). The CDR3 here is CASSDSADQPQHF. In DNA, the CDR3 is TGTGCCAGCAGCGACAGTGCGGATCAGCCCCAGCATTTT.

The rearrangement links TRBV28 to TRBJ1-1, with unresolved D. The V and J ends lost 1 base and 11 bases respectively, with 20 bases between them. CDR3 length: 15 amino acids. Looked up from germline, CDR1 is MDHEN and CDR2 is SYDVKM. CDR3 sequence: CASSLLAGRTLEAFF. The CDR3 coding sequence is TGTGCCAGCAGTTTATTGGCCGGGAGGACCTTGGAGGCTTTCTTT.